This T cell receptor (beta chain) was observed in a study of cytomegalovirus exposure and HLA in healthy donors. CDR3 length: 19 amino acids. CDR1 is MRHNA, CDR2 SNTAGT, per germline. The junction had 22 bases not matched to a gene; V was cut back by 10 bases and J by 1 base. Primers for the PCR totalled 60 Vbeta and 13 Jbeta. Clones were sequenced by immunoSEQ multiplex PCR, and TCRdb holds only the in-frame ones, with some missing. This table has approximately 200,000 clones, 70% to 80% appearing once. The TCR comes from a woman between 25 and 40 years old in good health and CMV-seropositive. The chain is built from TRBV6-4 and TRBJ2-4; 7 bases are a match to TRBD1. The specimen sequenced was PBMCs. The CDR3 loop reads CATLVTGTVPSSAKNIQYF. CDR3 sequence (DNA): TGTGCCACTCTAGTCACCGGGACAGTACCTTCGTCGGCCAAAAACATTCAGTACTTC.